The clone carrying this T cell receptor beta chain was recorded once. The data were taken from a study of blood T cell repertoires in COVID-19. Study context: Specimens from acute and convalescent COVID-19 originated in the United States, Italy and Spain. PBMCs, B-cell-depleted T cells, or T cells provided the cDNA or gDNA that made up the material.

In the original workflow: Amplification with reference gene primers provided the estimates of nucleated cell counts. Assay used: immunoSEQ multiplex PCR; TCRdb lists only in-frame clones, some missing. From that table come the V and J calls and clone size; the DNA was used to work out D and trimming. In the table there are 25,000 to 35,000 clones, approximately 84% of which are singletons. Germline V gene sequence: CDR1 SGDLS, CDR2 YYNGEE. V lost 0 bases to trimming and J lost 4 bases, with 10 bases between them. The length of the CDR3 is 15 residues. The TCR sequence derives from a man between 65 and 85 years old with active COVID-19. This sequence joins TRBV9 and TRBJ2-2; maybe TRBD1 (6 bases). The material sequenced was peripheral blood. CDR3 sequence reads: CASSVEGHSTGELFF. As DNA, the CDR3 is TGTGCCAGCAGCGTAGAGGGACATTCCACCGGGGAGCTGTTTTTT.